Each of the 16 T cell receptor beta chains below was sequenced from the same sample in a study of T-cell memory formation after mild COVID-19. TCRdb fed the 5' RACE reads into MiXCR, producing one record per CDR3 protein. The sample gives roughly 620,000 distinct CDR3 sequences, about 20% of which show up once; approximately 12% is in the top ten. The sample comprised PBMCs or a T cell subset sorted from them (not recorded which). The receptors come from an adult woman who had mild COVID-19 (a few samples of this study predate the infection). Cell type and time point are not known.

This clonotype was counted once. The genes are TRBV7-9 and TRBJ1-3, with 10 bases lining up with TRBD1. The J segment lost 2 bases and the V segment lost 5 bases, leaving 3 bases of the junction unmatched. This CDR3 comprises 15 residues. Per the germline V gene, CDR1 is SEHNR and CDR2 is FQNEAQ (reference sequence). CDR3 DNA sequence: TGTGCCAGCAGCCACGGACAGGGGGCTGGAAACACCATATATTTT. It is translated as CASSHGQGAGNTIYF.

This clonotype was counted many times. V usage is TRBV5-1 and J usage is TRBJ2-7; tentative D call: TRBD2 (5 bases). This CDR3 spans 14 amino acids. The germline V gene encodes CDR1 SGHRS and CDR2 YFSETQ. V dropped 0 bases and J dropped 3 bases, with 10 bases sitting between them. The CDR3 spells CASSLDKGGYEQYF. CDR3 in DNA: TGCGCCAGCAGCTTGGATAAAGGAGGCTACGAGCAGTACTTC. The full variable domain, with the rest looked up from reference TRBV5-1 and TRBJ2-7, is KAGVTQTPRYLIKTRGQQVTLSCSPISGHRSVSWYQQTPGQGLQFLFEYFSETQRNKGNFPGRFSGRQFSNSRSEMNVSTLELGDSALYLCASSLDKGGYEQYFGPGTRLTVT.

CDR3 in DNA: TGTGCCAGCAGTAGACAGGGAGATGAAGCTTTCTTT. Its protein is CASSRQGDEAFF. The chain links TRBV6-1 to TRBJ1-1, with 7 nucleotides matching TRBD1. Germline loops: CDR1 MNHNS, CDR2 SASEGT. V lost 5 bases and J lost 7; bases outside the gene matches: 4. The CDR3 consists of 12 residues.

The chain combines TRBV9 with TRBJ2-2; maybe TRBD1 (6 bases). The CDR3 spans 17 residues. The V and J ends lost 4 bases and 0 bases respectively, with 16 bases between them. From germline, CDR1 is SGDLS and CDR2 YYNGEE. In DNA, the CDR3 is TGTGCCAGCAGCCCGTGGTTTAGGACAGCGAACACCGGGGAGCTGTTTTTT. This codes for CASSPWFRTANTGELFF. Full variable domain (rest looked up from reference TRBV9 and TRBJ2-2): DSGVTQTPKHLITATGQRVTLRCSPRSGDLSVYWYQQSLDQGLQFLIQYYNGEERAKGNILERFSAQQFPDLHSELNLSSLELGDSALYFCASSPWFRTANTGELFFGEGSRLTVL.

This clonotype was seen ten or more times. This chain connects TRBV9 to TRBJ2-7; TRBD1 is a possible D gene (5 bases). This CDR3 region has 13 residues. Deletions cut 3 bases from V and 4 bases from J, with 11 bases between. Germline CDR1 SGDLS, CDR2 YYNGEE. CDR3 region: CASSANSGYEQYF. CDR3 DNA: TGTGCCAGCAGCGCCAATTCAGGGTACGAGCAGTACTTC.

This clonotype was recorded a few times. The rearrangement uses TRBV12-3 or TRBV12-4 and TRBJ2-7, with TRBD2 matching 10 bases. The V segment lost 6 bases and the J segment 0 bases; nucleotides outside the gene matches: 5. This CDR3 has 15 residues. The CDR3 region is CASSQLAGHSYEQYF. CDR3 DNA: TGTGCCAGCAGCCAACTAGCGGGGCACTCCTACGAGCAGTACTTC.

This clonotype has only a few counts. This chain connects TRBV28 to TRBJ1-1, with 9 nucleotides matching TRBD1. The V gene's germline CDR1 is MDHEN and CDR2 SYDVKM. CDR3 length equals 16 residues. V trimming: 5 bases; J trimming: 0 bases; junction bases outside the gene matches: 7. CDR3 protein: CASSNRGRWMNTEAFF. CDR3 bases: TGTGCCAGCAGTAACAGGGGGCGGTGGATGAACACTGAAGCTTTCTTT. The full variable domain, rest sourced from reference TRBV28 and TRBJ1-1, is DVKVTQSSRYLVKRTGEKVFLECVQDMDHENMFWYRQDPGLGLRLIYFSYDVKMKEKGDIPEGYSVSREKKERFSLILESASTNQTSMYLCASSNRGRWMNTEAFFGQGTRLTVV.

The chain couples TRBV6-5 to TRBJ2-1; D possibly corresponds to TRBD1 (6 bases). This CDR3 is built from 12 residues. From germline, CDR1 is MNHEY and CDR2 SVGAGI. The V and J ends lost 6 bases and 4 bases respectively, with 7 bases between them. CDR3 coding DNA: TGTGCCAGCAGGGGGGCTTACAATGAGCAGTTCTTC. This sequence encodes CASRGAYNEQFF.

The sample holds many counts of this clonotype. The rearrangement links TRBV5-1 to TRBJ1-5; tentative D call: TRBD1 (6 bases). The CDR3 has 15 amino acids. V gave up 4 bases and J gave up 1 base, with 12 bases separating them. Germline CDR1 reads SGHRS; CDR2 reads YFSETQ. The CDR3: CASSLQGLSNQPQHF. DNA for the CDR3: TGCGCCAGCAGCCTACAGGGCTTGAGCAATCAGCCCCAGCATTTT.

The gene calls are TRBV7-2 and TRBJ2-3; 13 bases map to TRBD2. The CDR3 extends over 18 amino acids. From germline, CDR1 is SGHTA and CDR2 FQGNSA. The V segment lost 2 bases and the J segment 6 bases; nucleotides outside the gene matches: 11. CDR3 sequence (DNA): TGTGCCAGCAGCTTAAACCTACTAGCGGGAGGGCCTGGGGATACGCAGTATTTT. Translated, it gives CASSLNLLAGGPGDTQYF.

The V call is TRBV6-5, the J call TRBJ2-5, with 9 bases fitting TRBD2. The germline V gene has CDR1 MNHEY and CDR2 SVGAGI. The CDR3 totals 17 residues. V trimming: 0 bases; J trimming: 0 bases; junction bases outside the gene matches: 5. The CDR3 coding sequence is TGTGCCAGCAGTTACTCGGATTCTAGCGGGGACCAAGAGACCCAGTACTTC. Translating gives CASSYSDSSGDQETQYF.

This clonotype was recorded a few times. The chain has TRBV18 and TRBJ2-1; D is possibly TRBD1 or TRBD2 (5 bases each). This CDR3 has 14 residues. V was shortened by 5 bases and J by 4 bases, with 12 bases between the two germline ends. The germline V gene encodes CDR1 KGHSH and CDR2 LQKENI. CDR3 region: CASSATGAYNEQFF. The CDR3 region has the DNA TGTGCCAGCTCAGCGACCGGGGCGTACAATGAGCAGTTCTTC.

This clonotype was detected only a few times. The V call is TRBV5-5, the J call TRBJ2-7; D tentatively fits TRBD1 or TRBD2 (6 bases each). The CDR3 covers 14 residues. The germline V and J ends were trimmed by 7 bases and 1 base, with 15 bases remaining between them. CDR1 and CDR2 (germline): SGHKS, YYEKEE (reference sequence). The CDR3 protein is CASSGGGGSYEQYF. The CDR3 coding sequence is TGTGCCAGCTCCGGAGGGGGTGGTTCCTACGAGCAGTACTTC.

The chain couples TRBV9 to TRBJ1-2; 11 bases match TRBD1. This CDR3 contains 17 residues. The V gene end was trimmed by 2 bases and the J gene end by 9 bases; junction bases not matched to a gene: 15. Per the germline V gene, CDR1 is SGDLS and CDR2 is YYNGEE. The CDR3 sequence: CASSVQDRGREIRCYTF. The CDR3 nucleotides are TGTGCCAGCAGCGTTCAGGACAGGGGGCGGGAGATCCGATGCTACACCTTC.

Only a few counts were recorded for this clonotype. The chain couples TRBV6-2 or TRBV6-3 to TRBJ1-1; D is unclear. V dropped 0 bases and J dropped 4 bases, with 15 bases sitting between them. The CDR3 sequence is 16 residues long. CDR1 is MNHEY, CDR2 SVGEGT, per germline. The CDR3 region has the DNA TGTGCCAGCAGTTACTCGACCCAGCAAGGGAGCACTGAAGCTTTCTTT. This encodes CASSYSTQQGSTEAFF.

This clonotype was seen many times. The V and J genes are TRBV11-2 and TRBJ2-7; 15 nucleotides line up with TRBD2. The trim removed 5 bases at V and 2 bases at J, leaving 7 bases unmatched. Germline values: CDR1 SGHAT, CDR2 FQNNGV. The CDR3 has 17 amino acids. This CDR3 is CASSPYGLAGGPYEQYF. DNA of the CDR3: TGTGCCAGCAGCCCCTACGGACTAGCGGGAGGGCCCTACGAGCAGTACTTC. The whole variable domain, remainder taken from reference TRBV11-2 and TRBJ2-7, is EAGVAQSPRYKIIEKRQSVAFWCNPISGHATLYWYQQILGQGPKLLIQFQNNGVVDDSQLPKDRFSAERLKGVDSTLKIQPAKLEDSAVYLCASSPYGLAGGPYEQYFGPGTRLTVT.